Listed below are T cell receptor beta chains from one sample, sequenced in a study of blood T cell repertoires in COVID-19. Method: immunoSEQ multiplex PCR; TCRdb's copy keeps in-frame clones and lacks some. Among a few hundred thousand clones listed, approximately 84% were seen once. Sequencing used PBMCs or T cells enriched from blood (not recorded which). The source is a woman between 45 and 65 years old who had been exposed to COVID-19. Both conserved end residues are part of each CDR3. D genes are given only for firm matches. Expanded clones get a size class; other rows say once, few or many, or leave the size out.

d_gene	abundance	j_gene	v_gene	CDR3nt	CDR3aa
-	-	TRBJ1-1	TRBV5-1	TGCGCCAGCAGCTTGGCAGGTCCGAACACTGAAGCTTTCTTT	CASSLAGPNTEAFF
-	once	TRBJ2-7	TRBV24-1	TGTGCCACCAGCAGGGATTCCTACGAGCAGTACTTC	CATSRDSYEQYF
TRBD1	-	TRBJ2-1	TRBV24-1	TGTGCCACCGAGGTCAGGACAGGGACTTACAATGAGCAGTTCTTC	CATEVRTGTYNEQFF
-	few	TRBJ1-1	TRBV25-1	TGTGCCAGCAGTGGCCCAGGGTTTTTGAACACTGAAGCTTTCTTT	CASSGPGFLNTEAFF
TRBD2	-	TRBJ2-5	TRBV5-4	TGTGCCAGCAGCAGCGGGACTAGCGGGGGCCTACAAGAGACCCAGTACTTC	CASSSGTSGGLQETQYF
-	-	TRBJ1-1	TRBV10-3	TGTGCCATCAGTGAGGGTGACAGTATTAACACTGAAGCTTTCTTT	CAISEGDSINTEAFF
-	-	TRBJ1-1	TRBV14	TGTGCCAGCAGCCCACGGGGGATTTTGGGGGTCACTGAAGCTTTCTTT	CASSPRGILGVTEAFF
-	-	TRBJ1-2	TRBV6-1	TGTGCCAGCAGTGCCTGGGGCCCGCTAATAACTAACTATGGCTACACCTTC	CASSAWGPLITNYGYTF
-	-	TRBJ1-2	TRBV18	TGTGCCAGCTCCCTGACAGGCCCTCTCTATGGCTACACCTTC	CASSLTGPLYGYTF
TRBD2	-	TRBJ2-1	TRBV18	TGTGCCAGCTCACCAAGGAGACTAGCGGGGGGGATCTCCTACAATGAGCAGTTCTTC	CASSPRRLAGGISYNEQFF
-	once	TRBJ1-3	TRBV29-1	TGCAGCGTTGAGGGAGGGACTGGAAACACCATATATTTT	CSVEGGTGNTIYF
-	-	TRBJ1-2	TRBV3-1/TRBV3-2	TGTGCCAGCAGCGGCCACAGGGCCCATGGCTACACCTTC	CASSGHRAHGYTF
-	-	TRBJ2-2	TRBV18	TGTGCCAGCTCACCTTCGTCGGAGACCGGGGAGCTGTTTTTT	CASSPSSETGELFF
-	few	TRBJ1-1	TRBV7-2	TGTGCCAGCAGCTTAGCCCTCCGTGGAGGGAAACACTTCTTT	CASSLALRGGKHFF
TRBD1	-	TRBJ1-1	TRBV19	TGTGCCAGTAGTTTCAACAGGGGCGTCGGCAGGACTGAAGCTTTCTTT	CASSFNRGVGRTEAFF
-	once	TRBJ2-3	TRBV7-3	TGTGCCAGCAGCTCAAACCCTTCAGGGGTTGCAGATACGCAGTATTTT	CASSSNPSGVADTQYF
-	-	TRBJ1-5	TRBV6-4	TGTGCCAGCAGTGGGGAGGTGGATCAGCCCCAGCATTTT	CASSGEVDQPQHF
TRBD2	-	TRBJ2-3	TRBV19	TGTGCCACCCACGCGGGGGGGCGTTCGGATTTT	CATHAGGRSDF
TRBD1	-	TRBJ2-7	TRBV7-2	TGTGCCAGCAGCTTAAGCCGGACAGGGCTCGAGCAGTACTTC	CASSLSRTGLEQYF
-	-	TRBJ1-3	TRBV19	TGTGCCAGTTCACAGGGCTACTCTGGAAACACCATATATTTT	CASSQGYSGNTIYF
-	-	TRBJ1-2	TRBV4-1	TGCGCCAGCAGCAACGGGTATGGCTACACCTTC	CASSNGYGYTF
TRBD1	-	TRBJ1-2	TRBV27	TGTGCCAGCAGCACCACAGGGGGCTATGGCTACACCTTC	CASSTTGGYGYTF
TRBD1	-	TRBJ1-2	TRBV12-3/TRBV12-4	TGTGCCAGCAGTTTAGTCGGGAGGGACAGGGTGAACTTC	CASSLVGRDRVNF
-	once	TRBJ1-1	TRBV18	TGTGCCAGCTCACCATCTGATAGCACTGAAGCTTTCTTT	CASSPSDSTEAFF
-	-	TRBJ2-7	TRBV5-6	TGTGCCAGCAGCAATACCTACGAGCAGTACTTC	CASSNTYEQYF
-	-	TRBJ2-7	TRBV28	TGTGCCAGCAGTTCACAGGGTATCCCCTCGAGATTCTACGAGCAGTACTTC	CASSSQGIPSRFYEQYF
-	once	TRBJ1-1	TRBV7-9	TGTGCCAGCAGCGCCTCCGGGGAGGCAGGCACTGAAGCTTTCTTT	CASSASGEAGTEAFF
-	medium-sized	TRBJ1-3	TRBV12-3/TRBV12-4	TGTGCCAGCATGACCGGGACTGGAAACACCATATATTTT	CASMTGTGNTIYF
-	once	TRBJ1-4	TRBV25-1	TGTGCCAGCCGGTCAGGTGAAAAACTGTTTTTT	CASRSGEKLFF
-	-	TRBJ2-3	TRBV6-5	TGTGCCAGCAGCACCCAATCTATATCGCGGGATACGCAGTATTTT	CASSTQSISRDTQYF
TRBD1	-	TRBJ1-1	TRBV11-2	TGTGCCAGCAGCTTCAAGCTGTCACAGGGGACTGAAGCTTTCTTT	CASSFKLSQGTEAFF
TRBD1	-	TRBJ1-2	TRBV29-1	TGCAGCGTCATAACTCTAAAAACAGGGGGCGAAGGCTACACCTTC	CSVITLKTGGEGYTF
TRBD1	-	TRBJ2-7	TRBV30	TGTGCCGCCAGGACAGGGGGTTGGGGCGAGCAGTACTTC	CAARTGGWGEQYF
-	once	TRBJ2-5	TRBV7-7	TGTGCCAGCAGCTTAGCCGGGGGAGTCCTTGAGACCCAGTACTTC	CASSLAGGVLETQYF
-	-	TRBJ1-5	TRBV7-8	TGTGCCAGCAGCTCTGACAGTTCCAATCAGCCCCAGCATTTT	CASSSDSSNQPQHF
-	-	TRBJ1-3	TRBV3-1/TRBV3-2	TGTGCCAGCAGCCAAAGGGGTAGGGGAAACACCATATATTTT	CASSQRGRGNTIYF
-	-	TRBJ2-4	TRBV19	TGTGCCAGTAGGGAGAAGGCCAAAAACATTCAGTACTTC	CASREKAKNIQYF
TRBD1	-	TRBJ2-7	TRBV30	TGTGCCTGGAGTAGGGGGCTGGGGGAGCAGTACTTC	CAWSRGLGEQYF
TRBD1	-	TRBJ1-2	TRBV14	TGTGCCAGCAGCCAATCGTCCGGGACAGGGGCCTATGGCTACACCTTC	CASSQSSGTGAYGYTF
TRBD1	-	TRBJ1-1	TRBV2	TGTGCCAGCACCATGGAACAGGGGCACACTGAAGCTTTCTTT	CASTMEQGHTEAFF
-	-	TRBJ2-3	TRBV5-6	TGTGCCAGCAGCCAATTCCCAGATACGCAGTATTTT	CASSQFPDTQYF
TRBD2	-	TRBJ2-3	TRBV11-3	TGTGCCAGCAGCTCGGGTTCCGGGACTACCACAGATACGCAGTATTTT	CASSSGSGTTTDTQYF
-	-	TRBJ1-2	TRBV6-6	TGTGCCAGCAGCCTACAGGACTATGGCTACACCTTC	CASSLQDYGYTF
TRBD2	-	TRBJ2-5	TRBV7-2	TGTGCCAGCAGCTCCGGGACTAGCGGAGAGACCCAGTACTTC	CASSSGTSGETQYF
TRBD1	-	TRBJ1-1	TRBV5-1	TGCGCCAGCAGCTTACGGGGCAGGGGGCCTAGCACTGAAGCTTTCTTT	CASSLRGRGPSTEAFF
-	-	TRBJ2-1	TRBV7-9	TGTGCCAGCAGCTCTACAGCTAATCCCTACAATGAGCAGTTCTTC	CASSSTANPYNEQFF
-	once	TRBJ1-5	TRBV7-9	TGTGCCAGCAGCTCCGGTACTCATCAGCCCCAGCATTTT	CASSSGTHQPQHF
-	few	TRBJ2-2	TRBV7-9	TGTGCCAGCAGCTTATGGAGTGGGACACCGAACACCGGGGAGCTGTTTTTT	CASSLWSGTPNTGELFF
-	-	TRBJ1-2	TRBV4-3	TGCGCCAGCAGCCAAGATGGCGGGTCTGGCTACACCTTC	CASSQDGGSGYTF
TRBD1	-	TRBJ2-5	TRBV4-3	TGCGCCAGCAGCCACGGACAGGGCCCTTTACGGGAGACCCAGTACTTC	CASSHGQGPLRETQYF
-	-	TRBJ2-7	TRBV5-6	TGTGCCAGCAGCTTGAATCACATCTACGAGCAGTACTTC	CASSLNHIYEQYF
-	few	TRBJ2-1	TRBV6-6	TGTGCCAGCAGCCCCGTCCGGGGAAAATACAATGAGCAGTTCTTC	CASSPVRGKYNEQFF
TRBD1	-	TRBJ1-2	TRBV4-3	TGCGCCAGCAGCTACAGGGGAAGCTATGGCTACACCTTC	CASSYRGSYGYTF
TRBD1	-	TRBJ1-4	TRBV11-2	TGTGCCAGCAGCAGGACAGGGTCTAAGGAAAAACTGTTTTTT	CASSRTGSKEKLFF
-	-	TRBJ1-1	TRBV18	TGTGCCAGCTCACCACCGAGGGCGTCGTGGTCTGAAGCTTTCTTT	CASSPPRASWSEAFF
-	-	TRBJ1-1	TRBV5-6	TGTGCCAGCAGCTTGCTAAACACTGAAGCTTTCTTT	CASSLLNTEAFF
TRBD1	-	TRBJ1-4	TRBV27	TGTGCCAGCAGTCCCGACTTTTATCAGGGGGCTACTGATAATGAAAAACTGTTTTTT	CASSPDFYQGATDNEKLFF
-	-	TRBJ1-2	TRBV2	TGTGCCAGCAGTGAAACGAAGGGAGGGTATGGCTACACCTTC	CASSETKGGYGYTF